The clone carrying this TCR beta chain showed up just a few times. From germline, CDR1 is MDHEN and CDR2 SYDVKM. V was trimmed by 5 bases and J by 3 bases, leaving 23 bases between them. This CDR3 spans 18 amino acids. This specimen comes from a study of Graves' ophthalmopathy and Graves' hyperthyroidism. CDR3 regions of TCR beta were amplified from RNA transcripts. The workflow started with a first-round RT-PCR run with HTBI primers and then moved on to a second-round multiplex PCR. TCRdb reprocessed the multiplex PCR reads with MiXCR, giving one entry per CDR3 protein. The sample has roughly 500,000 distinct CDR3 sequences, over 13% seen once; the top ten hold 9.8%.

The sample consisted of blood. The chain is built from TRBV28 and TRBJ1-5; tentatively, D is TRBD1 (5 bases). The sequence derives from a woman aged 25 to 45 with Graves' ophthalmopathy. The CDR3 sequence: CASSPSGLLAPNNQPQHF. The DNA of the CDR3 is TGTGCCAGCAGTCCCTCGGGACTCTTGGCACCCAACAATCAGCCCCAGCATTTT.